What follows describes a single TCR beta chain. Its antigen is not identified. Its ends do not fully match the called genes, so a read error is possible. This specimen belongs to a study of tumor and adjacent non-tumor tissue in lung cancer. Turning to the study itself: The cohort had around eleven adenocarcinoma, 2 squamous cell and 1 small cell patients. Study results and caveats: Significantly higher TCR diversity was found in tumor than normal lung. Patients with more diverse tumor TCRs had worse survival. In normal lung, the top 100 clones were significantly more dominant than in tumor.

TCRbeta libraries were built with three rounds of nested PCR, modified from ARM-PCR. MiXCR was run by TCRdb on the multiplex PCR reads, yielding one entry per CDR3 protein. The sample includes 85,000 or so distinct CDR3 sequences, approximately 73% of them seen just once. The template was RNA from unsorted bulk tissue. This non-tumor lung sample came from over 3 cm beyond the tumor edge. The sequence was obtained from a woman aged 50 to 60 with non-small cell lung cancer. The sequencing sample was made of distant non-tumor lung tissue.

In DNA, the CDR3 is TGTGTCAGCAGTGAGTTGGGGGACTATGGCTACACCTTC. As protein: CVSSELGDYGYTF. The chain has TRBV6-1 and TRBJ1-2, with D tentatively TRBD1 (5 bases). Germline-derived CDR1 and CDR2 are MNHNS and SASEGT. The CDR3 covers 13 residues.